This T cell receptor (beta chain) was sequenced in a study of T cell repertoires in cytomegalovirus infection. Study-wide background: Matching HLA type, along with CMV infection, was indicated by public TCR beta signatures.

General study findings and limits: What dominated the ex vivo response were HLA-C-restricted CMV-specific TCR beta clonotypes. Cumulative frequency (of public TCR beta family members) identified carriers of CMV plus the relevant HLA.

Remarks on this clonotype: Its specificity is unknown. The CDR3 end shows no conserved phenylalanine or tryptophan, and so a read error is likely.

TCRdb used MiXCR to reprocess the reads, holding one entry per CDR3 protein. The sample lists approximately 910,000 distinct CDR3 sequences; less than 35% were seen once. The sequence derives from a human donor in good health (CMV status not recorded). Some clones in this sample may be carry-over from other donors' samples. The specimen comprised cultured CD8+ T cells from PBMCs, sampled from culture after CMV antigen stimulation.

DNA for the CDR3: TGTGCCAGCAGCTTAGGTGGCGCGAACACTGAAGCTTTCTCT. It translates to CASSLGGANTEAFS. V gene TRBV7-9 combines with J gene TRBJ1-1; D unresolved. This CDR3 contains 14 residues. Trimming shortened V by 1 base and J by 1 base, and 7 bases separated the two germline ends. CDR1 and CDR2 (germline): SEHNR, FQNEAQ (reference sequence).